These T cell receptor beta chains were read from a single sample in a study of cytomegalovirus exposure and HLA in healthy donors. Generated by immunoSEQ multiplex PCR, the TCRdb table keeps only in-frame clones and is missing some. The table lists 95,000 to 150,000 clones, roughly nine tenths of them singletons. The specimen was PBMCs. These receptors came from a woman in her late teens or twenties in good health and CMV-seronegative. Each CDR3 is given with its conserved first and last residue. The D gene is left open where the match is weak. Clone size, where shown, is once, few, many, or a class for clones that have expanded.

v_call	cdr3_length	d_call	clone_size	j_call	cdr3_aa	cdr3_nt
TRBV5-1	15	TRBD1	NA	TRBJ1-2	CASSRTGGVGYGYTF	TGCGCCAGCAGCCGGACAGGGGGGGTTGGCTATGGCTACACCTTC
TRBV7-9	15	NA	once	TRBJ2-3	CASSLGGQGRDTQYF	TGTGCCAGCAGCTTAGGGGGGCAGGGCCGGGATACGCAGTATTTT
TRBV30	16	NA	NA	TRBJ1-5	CAWSAQGSGANQPQHF	TGTGCCTGGAGTGCGCAGGGGTCAGGAGCCAATCAGCCCCAGCATTTT
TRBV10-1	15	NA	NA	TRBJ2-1	CASSEGGSSYNEQFF	TGCGCCAGCAGTGAAGGCGGAAGCTCCTACAATGAGCAGTTCTTC
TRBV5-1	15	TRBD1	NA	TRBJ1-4	CASSSQGATNEKLFF	TGCGCCAGCAGCTCACAGGGGGCAACTAATGAAAAACTGTTTTTT
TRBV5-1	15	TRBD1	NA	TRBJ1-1	CASSASGGQNTEAFF	TGCGCCAGCAGCGCATCAGGGGGCCAGAACACTGAAGCTTTCTTT
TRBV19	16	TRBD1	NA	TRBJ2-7	CASSISRTGRGYEQYF	TGTGCCAGTAGTATTAGTCGGACAGGAAGGGGCTACGAGCAGTACTTC
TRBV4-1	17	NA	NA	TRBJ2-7	CASSQDFLGQTTYEQYF	TGCGCCAGCAGCCAAGATTTTCTGGGACAAACTACCTACGAGCAGTACTTC
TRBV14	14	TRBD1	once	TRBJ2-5	CASSPLRTGETQYF	TGTGCCAGCAGCCCCTTAAGGACAGGAGAGACCCAGTACTTC
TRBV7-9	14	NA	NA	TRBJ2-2	CASRLRGPTGELFF	TGTGCCAGCAGATTGCGGGGACCGACCGGGGAGCTGTTTTTT
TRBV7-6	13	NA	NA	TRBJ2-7	CASSSLASYEQYF	TGTGCCAGCAGCTCGCTAGCGAGCTACGAGCAGTACTTC
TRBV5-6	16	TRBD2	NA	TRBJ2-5	CASSLVAGEGLETQYF	TGTGCCAGCAGCTTGGTGGCGGGAGAAGGTTTGGAGACCCAGTACTTC
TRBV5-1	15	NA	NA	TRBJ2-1	CASSGSSGLNDEQFF	TGCGCCAGCAGCGGTTCCAGCGGGCTGAACGATGAGCAGTTCTTC
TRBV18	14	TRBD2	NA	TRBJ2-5	CASGPAGVRETQYF	TGTGCCAGCGGCCCGGCGGGGGTCCGGGAGACCCAGTACTTC
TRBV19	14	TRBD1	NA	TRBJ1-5	CASSTGTGRQPQHF	TGTGCCAGTAGTACTGGGACAGGGCGGCAGCCCCAGCATTTT
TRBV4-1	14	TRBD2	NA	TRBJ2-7	CASTKLAGDGEQYF	TGCGCCAGCACCAAACTAGCGGGAGACGGGGAGCAGTACTTC
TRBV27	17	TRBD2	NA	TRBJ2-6	CASTPGGGLAGANVLTF	TGTGCCAGCACTCCGGGCGGGGGGCTGGCTGGGGCCAACGTCCTGACTTTC
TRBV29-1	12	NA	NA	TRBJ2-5	CSVGRGGETQYF	TGCAGCGTAGGCAGGGGTGGAGAGACCCAGTACTTC
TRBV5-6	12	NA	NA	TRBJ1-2	CASSLGDYGYTF	TGTGCCAGCAGCTTGGGAGACTATGGCTACACCTTC
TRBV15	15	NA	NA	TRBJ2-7	CATSSTGGDNYEQYF	TGTGCCACCAGCAGTACCGGAGGGGATAATTACGAGCAGTACTTC
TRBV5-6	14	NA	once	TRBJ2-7	CASSLAAGTYEQYF	TGTGCCAGCAGCTTGGCCGCAGGTACCTACGAGCAGTACTTC
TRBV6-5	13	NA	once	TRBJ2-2	CASSYSVGGELFF	TGTGCCAGCAGTTACTCGGTCGGCGGGGAGCTGTTTTTT
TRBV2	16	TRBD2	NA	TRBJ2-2	CASSPTSGANTGELFF	TGTGCCAGCAGCCCTACTAGCGGAGCTAACACCGGGGAGCTGTTTTTT
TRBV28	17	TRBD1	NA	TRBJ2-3	CASSRRSYRGDTDTQYF	TGTGCCAGCAGTCGCCGTTCCTACAGGGGGGACACAGATACGCAGTATTTT
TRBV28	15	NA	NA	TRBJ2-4	CASRSSELAKNIQYF	TGTGCCAGCAGGAGTAGCGAATTAGCCAAAAACATTCAGTACTTC
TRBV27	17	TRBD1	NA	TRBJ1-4	CASSTWTGPLGDEKLFF	TGTGCCAGCAGTACCTGGACAGGCCCTTTAGGGGATGAAAAACTGTTTTTT
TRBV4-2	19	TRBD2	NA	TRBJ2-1	CASSQELVTLAGGYNEQFF	TGTGCCAGCAGCCAAGAGTTGGTGACACTAGCGGGGGGCTACAATGAGCAGTTCTTC
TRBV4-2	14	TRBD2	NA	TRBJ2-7	CASSQEKSRGSTYF	TGTGCCAGCAGCCAAGAAAAGTCGCGCGGGAGCACGTACTTC
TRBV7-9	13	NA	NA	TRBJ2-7	CASSLTGEDEQYF	TGTGCCAGCAGCTTAACGGGAGAAGACGAGCAGTACTTC
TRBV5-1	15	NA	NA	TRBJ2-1	CASSPEGDLDNEQFF	TGCGCCAGCAGCCCCGAGGGCGACCTAGACAATGAGCAGTTCTTC
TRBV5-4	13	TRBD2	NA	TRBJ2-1	CASSTGTSAEQFF	TGTGCCAGCAGCACCGGGACTAGCGCTGAGCAGTTCTTC
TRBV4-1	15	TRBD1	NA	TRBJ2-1	CASSQVGTEYNEQFF	TGCGCCAGCAGCCAGGTCGGGACAGAGTACAATGAGCAGTTCTTC
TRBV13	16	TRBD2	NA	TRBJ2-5	CASSSRLAGGQETQYF	TGTGCCAGCAGCTCCCGACTAGCGGGGGGGCAAGAGACCCAGTACTTC
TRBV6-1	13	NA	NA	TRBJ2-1	CASNRRGNNEQFF	TGTGCCAGCAATCGGCGGGGAAACAATGAGCAGTTCTTC
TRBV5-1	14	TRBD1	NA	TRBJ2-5	CASSLGQGIRTQYF	TGCGCCAGCAGCTTGGGACAGGGGATAAGGACCCAGTACTTC
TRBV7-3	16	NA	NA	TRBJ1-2	CASSLRGPVGSYGYTF	TGTGCCAGCAGCTTACGTGGTCCGGTCGGTTCCTATGGCTACACCTTC
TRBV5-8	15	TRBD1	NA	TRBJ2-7	CASRKGQGSSYEQYF	TGTGCCAGCAGAAAGGGACAGGGAAGCTCCTACGAGCAGTACTTC
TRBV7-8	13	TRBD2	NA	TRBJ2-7	CASRGLAGAEQYF	TGTGCCAGCAGAGGACTAGCGGGAGCCGAGCAGTACTTC